This paragraph reports one TCR beta chain. The sample holds many counts of this clonotype. Its target antigen remains unknown. Qualities for individual bases were not recorded, and no much larger clone is one base off. This specimen comes from a study of breast tumors, draining lymph nodes, adjacent tissues (dated by TCRdb to the mid-2010s). Notes on the research overall: Breast cancer patients provided tumor, adjacent nontumor tissue and axillary lymph nodes, and the study compared the TCR beta repertoires across these three sources. The study aimed to assess the relationships and possible T-cell exchange between tumor, surrounding tissue and draining lymph node repertoires in human breast cancer.

For sequencing, an Illumina HiSeq 2000 was employed. Multiplex PCR amplification was used to build the TCR beta chain libraries. High-throughput sequencing was used to analyze the amplified TCR beta chain products. TCRdb passed the public sequencing reads through fastp at Q25 and MiXCR, retaining productive beta sequences. Each CDR3 protein gets just one entry, which takes the most common genes and DNA from the rows behind it. The sample table holds about 89,000 distinct CDR3 sequences, of which around 29% were seen once. Of the sample, over 7.5% falls within the top ten clones. Lymph node samples were obtained from the axillary draining lymph nodes of breast cancer patients. Overall study outcomes, separate from this receptor: Tumors showed preferential V and J gene usage, and their T-cell repertoire diversity fell below that of lymph nodes yet above that of nontumor tissue. The study presented the conclusion that tumor T cells originate in lymph nodes as consistent with a hypothesis, not as something directly demonstrated. Tumor and nontumor tissue repertoires were found to be significantly more similar in luminal-like than in basal-like breast cancer. A scenario in which most tumor T cells derive from the lymph node and then expand within tumor tissue was judged to be consistent with the data.

CDR1 is given as MNHEY and CDR2 as SVGEGT, both from the germline V gene. Cut back by 7 bases and 1 base, the V and J ends lie 14 bases apart. Reading from cysteine to phenylalanine, the CDR3 counts 14 amino acids. Only the CDR3 part of the read is kept: 42 bases, read in frame from the first base. The rearranged chain carries TRBV6-2 or TRBV6-3 and TRBJ2-7; a tentative D match to TRBD1 spans 5 bases. This receptor was taken from a female donor with breast cancer. Some clones in this sample may be carry-over from other donors' samples. Sequenced sample: axillary lymph node tissue. Read as DNA, the sequence is TGTGCCAGCACCTCAGGGCTTTCATCCTACGAGCAGTACTTC. The resulting protein is CASTSGLSSYEQYF.